Listed below are T cell receptor beta chains from one sample, sequenced in a study of shared clonotypes between healthy human individuals. Measured with immunoSEQ multiplex PCR; TCRdb has only the in-frame clones, and not every one. The sample comprises 2 million to 2.5 million clones, around 95% of which are singletons, and roughly 0.13% rests with the top ten. The specimen sequenced was naive CD4+ T cells sorted from blood. These receptors were taken from a man aged 18 to 30 in good health. Each CDR3 is given with its conserved first and last residue. A D gene is named only where the DNA matches it firmly.

D,J,V,CDR3
TRBD1,TRBJ1-5,TRBV19,CASSADRVRQPQHF
TRBD1,TRBJ2-7,TRBV30,CAWSAMDRAINEQYF
NA,TRBJ2-7,TRBV7-6,CASSLAGGFSYEQYF
TRBD2,TRBJ2-5,TRBV5-1,CASSTGLAGAQYF
TRBD2,TRBJ2-3,TRBV10-3,CAISSGGGTDTQYF
TRBD2,TRBJ2-5,TRBV2,CASSELLAGVETQYF
NA,TRBJ1-3,TRBV4-3,CASSQVEGVGNTIYF
NA,TRBJ2-7,TRBV4-1,CASSQIGGTYEQYF
NA,TRBJ2-7,TRBV18,CASSPPLRDEQYF
NA,TRBJ1-3,TRBV2,CASTPGGSGNTIYF
NA,TRBJ1-2,TRBV5-4,CASSLARGKNYGYTF
NA,TRBJ1-1,TRBV7-9,CASTLIQENTEAFF
NA,TRBJ1-2,TRBV5-1,CASSPSGDYGYTF
NA,TRBJ2-1,TRBV5-1,CASSLAPGTGAYNEQFF
TRBD2,TRBJ2-7,TRBV6-1,CASSDASGGSYEQYF
NA,TRBJ2-7,TRBV6-1,CACTAGTGYEQYF
TRBD2,TRBJ2-1,TRBV10-3,CATTGGPSYNEQFF
TRBD2,TRBJ2-7,TRBV6-6,CASSYGTSGYYEQYF
NA,TRBJ2-7,TRBV2,CASSELSNSYEQYF
TRBD2,TRBJ2-3,TRBV4-2,CASSQAGGLPDTQYF
NA,TRBJ2-2,TRBV27,CASRPFEGAGAGELFF
TRBD1,TRBJ2-5,TRBV7-2,CASSSPQLRQGIQTQYF
NA,TRBJ1-6,TRBV19,CASSTTGSYSPLHF
NA,TRBJ2-7,TRBV5-1,CASSLRQAYEQYF
NA,TRBJ2-3,TRBV5-1,CASSREGGQVSDTQYF
NA,TRBJ1-2,TRBV28,CASSATDPGYTF
TRBD1,TRBJ1-6,TRBV5-4,CASSLDGTGGHSPLHF
NA,TRBJ1-4,TRBV12-5,CASGLKRTSGEKLFF
TRBD1,TRBJ1-5,TRBV7-9,CASSSGTGGVDSNQPQHF
NA,TRBJ1-1,TRBV10-1,CASSEWSTAEAFF
TRBD1,TRBJ1-2,TRBV5-1,CASSLTGGNYGYTF
TRBD1,TRBJ1-1,TRBV25-1,CASSEQGQFLTEAFF
TRBD1,TRBJ1-4,TRBV30,CAWSRSRGATNEKLFF
TRBD1,TRBJ1-2,TRBV5-4,CASSLAGTGEGYTF
NA,TRBJ1-6,TRBV30,CAWSVRTYRVGNSPLHF
NA,TRBJ1-1,TRBV27,CASSLGFGRDTEAFF
TRBD2,TRBJ2-5,TRBV28,CARSPGTSGGRGGTQYF
TRBD2,TRBJ2-2,TRBV2,CASRPTSAGELFF
NA,TRBJ2-7,TRBV19,CASSKVGPTGPYEQYF
NA,TRBJ2-3,TRBV7-3,CASSLGGNTDTQYF
TRBD1,TRBJ1-4,TRBV7-9,CASSFGQGASEKLFF
TRBD2,TRBJ2-2,TRBV7-8,CASSLVGLAGATGELFF
NA,TRBJ1-4,TRBV7-2,CASSPGGYGIEKLFF
TRBD1,TRBJ2-7,TRBV5-1,CASSLGTGVTYEQYF
NA,TRBJ1-1,TRBV30,CACIPRGTEAFF
TRBD1,TRBJ2-1,TRBV9,CASSERQGASEQFF
NA,TRBJ2-4,TRBV6-5,CASSYSSGLAKNIQYF
NA,TRBJ1-1,TRBV7-2,CASTRKAGDTEAFF
NA,TRBJ1-1,TRBV11-1,CASSRGQRNTEAFF
NA,TRBJ1-6,TRBV11-2,CASSRGTAYNSPLHF
NA,TRBJ1-1,TRBV6-6,CASRLLNTEAFF
TRBD1,TRBJ2-7,TRBV2,CASSEANRGLEQYF